Detailed here is one T cell receptor (beta chain). This specimen comes from a study of T cells in Graves' hyperthyroidism and ophthalmopathy. At the level of the study: Peripheral blood was acquired at first diagnosis, ahead of any therapy whatsoever.

Amplification of TCR beta CDR3 regions used RNA as the template. TCR CDR3 regions were first amplified by RT-PCR with HTBI primers. A single record per CDR3 protein comes from TCRdb applying MiXCR to the multiplex PCR reads. In the table there are about 250,000 distinct CDR3 sequences, roughly 22% of which are singletons. This CDR3 comprises 15 residues. The V segment lost 9 bases and the J segment 0 bases; nucleotides outside the gene matches: 6. The germline V gene has CDR1 ENHRY and CDR2 SYGVKD. The study included ophthalmopathy patients with Clinical Activity Score at least 3, NOSPECS grade at least 4 and duration under 3 months. An approximately 9.4 ml volume of fresh peripheral blood provided the PBMCs.

The specimen was blood. The V call is TRBV10-3, the J call TRBJ2-2, with 8 positions matching TRBD2. This receptor was taken from a man aged 25-45 years with Graves' ophthalmopathy. CDR3 coding DNA: TGTGCCATGAAGAGTAGCGGGACGAACACCGGGGAGCTGTTTTTT. Protein product: CAMKSSGTNTGELFF.